This T cell receptor (beta chain) was identified in a study of radiation and T cells in renal cell carcinoma. Sequencing used immunoSEQ multiplex PCR; TCRdb keeps in-frame clones, though not all of them. The sample holds around 160,000 clones, less than 90% seen once. Time point indicated: baseline pretreatment blood. This sample's treatment: 15 Gy SBRT to primary tumor, nephrectomy 4 weeks later. This CDR3 is 14 amino acids long. Trimming pared 1 base from V and 7 bases from J, leaving 15 bases between. The germline gives CDR1 SGHNT, CDR2 YYREEE (reference sequence). The chain carries TRBV5-4 and TRBJ2-7; possibly TRBD1 for D (5 bases). The sequences come from blood, collected from a patient whose treatment included radiotherapy and nephrectomy. The receptor's source is a woman between 70 and 85 years old with renal cell carcinoma. CDR3 sequence reads: CASSLYGRAGEQYF. CDR3 nucleotides: TGTGCCAGCAGCTTGTACGGCAGGGCTGGAGAGCAGTACTTC.